These 20 T cell receptor beta chains were sequenced from one sample in a study of CD8+ T cells in alopecia areata. Treatment defined: oral pan-JAK inhibitor, 5-10 mg twice daily. It was cDNA, reverse transcribed from extracted RNA, that served as the sequencing template. The table came from immunoSEQ multiplex PCR; TCRdb's copy has only in-frame clones and leaves some out. The repertoire holds 150,000 or so clones, with 50% to 70% as singletons. Sequencing was performed on CD4+ T cells sorted from blood, taken at week 4, from a patient treated with tofacitinib. These receptors all stem from a human donor with alopecia areata.

The rearrangement uses TRBV7-6 and TRBJ2-3, with 7 bases identical to TRBD1. This CDR3 has 14 residues. Germline loops: CDR1 SGHVS, CDR2 FNYEAQ. Trimming took 5 bases from V and 4 from J; bases not matched to a gene: 6. Here the CDR3 DNA reads TGTGCCAGCAGCCTACAGGGGTATGCAGATACGCAGTATTTT. Its translation: CASSLQGYADTQYF.

This clone was recorded once. This chain connects TRBV2 to TRBJ2-3; D is perhaps TRBD2 (5 bases). The V end lost 9 bases, the J end lost 0 bases, and 7 bases lay between the germline ends. The CDR3 spans 12 residues. In germline, CDR1 is SNHLY, CDR2 FYNNEI. CDR3 sequence (DNA): TGTGCCAGTAGGGAGAGCACAGATACGCAGTATTTT. This sequence encodes CASRESTDTQYF.

This chain links TRBV7-9 with TRBJ2-7; perhaps D is TRBD1 or TRBD2 (5 bases each). The CDR3 is 13 residues long. Germline V gene sequence: CDR1 SEHNR, CDR2 FQNEAQ (reference sequence). Trimming left V 6 bases short and J 4 bases short, with 13 bases between. CDR3 in DNA: TGTGCCAGCAGTGGAGGACAATTTTACGAGCAGTACTTC. This sequence encodes CASSGGQFYEQYF. Drawing the rest from reference TRBV7-9 and TRBJ2-7, the complete variable domain is DTGVSQNPRHKITKRGQNVTFRCDPISEHNRLYWYRQTLGQGPEFLTYFQNEAQLEKSRLLSDRFSAERPKGSFSTLEIQRTEQGDSAMYLCASSGGQFYEQYFGPGTRLTVT.

The rearrangement joins TRBV25-1 to TRBJ2-7, with a weak D call TRBD2 (7 bases). The V end was cut by 9 bases, the J end by 6 bases, with 21 bases between. From germline, CDR1 is MGHDK and CDR2 SYGVNS. The CDR3 is 14 residues long. The CDR3 DNA sequence: TGTGCCAGTCACAGGGCTAGCGGTTACGGCGAGCAGTACTTC. It translates to CASHRASGYGEQYF.

The chain couples TRBV5-1 to TRBJ2-3; D gene ambiguous. V was trimmed by 0 bases and J by 5 bases, leaving 10 bases between them. Germline-derived CDR1 and CDR2 are SGHRS and YFSETQ. The CDR3 covers 14 residues. The CDR3 bases are TGCGCCAGCAGCTTGGAACGCGTTGGAGATACGCAGTATTTT. Translated, it gives CASSLERVGDTQYF.

In its sample, this clone was seen a few times. The CDR3 reads CASRRRITDTQYF. CDR3 bases: TGTGCCAGCAGAAGACGGATCACAGATACGCAGTATTTT. V usage is TRBV6-1 and J usage is TRBJ2-3; D uncertain. CDR1 and CDR2 (germline): MNHNS, SASEGT. V was shortened by 6 bases and J by 2 bases, with 9 bases between the two germline ends. The CDR3 sequence is 13 residues long.

Only a few counts were recorded for this clone. The chain combines TRBV2 with TRBJ2-1; unclear D gene. The CDR3 extends over 14 amino acids. CDR1 SNHLY and CDR2 FYNNEI come from the germline V gene. V was shortened by 4 bases and J by 6 bases, with 13 bases between the two germline ends. The chain's CDR3 is CASSVLGRLNEQFF. As DNA, the CDR3 is TGTGCCAGCAGTGTCCTGGGTCGCCTCAATGAGCAGTTCTTC.

There are a few counts of this clone. The chain links TRBV5-1 to TRBJ1-1, with unresolved D. Germline V lookup: CDR1 SGHRS, CDR2 YFSETQ. The CDR3 covers 13 residues. The V end was cut by 4 bases, the J end by 0 bases, with 7 bases between. The CDR3 protein is CASSPQLNTEAFF. The CDR3 DNA reads as TGCGCCAGCAGCCCACAGCTGAACACTGAAGCTTTCTTT.

V gene TRBV7-3 combines with J gene TRBJ2-1; D is undetermined. The CDR3 has 13 amino acids. CDR1 is SGHTA, CDR2 FQGTGA, per germline. The V end lost 1 base, the J end lost 9 bases, and 10 bases lay between the germline ends. DNA of the CDR3: TGTGCCAGCAGCTTAATAACAGAGAGTGAGCAGTTCTTC. Translated, it gives CASSLITESEQFF.

The CDR3 region is CATSRDRNQPQHF. The CDR3 region has the DNA TGTGCCACCAGCCGGGACAGAAATCAGCCCCAGCATTTT. V gene TRBV15 combines with J gene TRBJ1-5; TRBD1 matches 7 bases. J gave up 4 bases and V 5 bases, and 2 bases lay outside the gene matches. The CDR3 extends over 13 amino acids. The V gene's germline CDR1 is LNHNV and CDR2 YYDKDF (reference sequence).

This clone was counted between two and nine times. The chain is built from TRBV27 and TRBJ2-1, with TRBD2 matching 10 bases. The CDR3 consists of 16 residues. V shed 5 bases, J shed 7 bases, and the junction held 11 bases outside the gene matches. From germline, CDR1 is MNHEY and CDR2 SMNVEV (reference sequence). The CDR3 DNA follows: TGTGCCAGCAGTCCCCATCAGCGGGGGGGGATAAATGAGCAGTTCTTC. The encoded protein is CASSPHQRGGINEQFF.

This clone has just one count. The chain has TRBV14 and TRBJ1-5; D unclear. There are 13 residues in the CDR3. The V gene lost 0 bases and the J gene lost 7 bases, with 7 bases spanning the gap. Germline V gene data show CDR1 as SGHDN and CDR2 as FVKESK. CDR3 sequence reads: CASSQDGIQPQHF. As DNA, the CDR3 is TGTGCCAGCAGCCAAGATGGGATACAGCCCCAGCATTTT.

This chain links TRBV7-2 with TRBJ1-2; D is unresolved. The V and J ends lost 5 bases and 5 bases respectively, with 24 bases between them. Per the germline V gene, CDR1 is SGHTA and CDR2 is FQGNSA. This CDR3 contains 17 residues. DNA of the CDR3: TGTGCCAGCAGCCCAAACTCCTTAGACCGTCCTGATTATGGCTACACCTTC. Translation: CASSPNSLDRPDYGYTF. Based on the CDR3 plus reference TRBV7-2 and TRBJ1-2, the full variable domain is GAGVSQSPSNKVTEKGKDVELRCDPISGHTALYWYRQSLGQGLEFLIYFQGNSAPDKSGLPSDRFSAERTGGSVSTLTIQRTQQEDSAVYLCASSPNSLDRPDYGYTFGSGTRLTVV.

This chain connects TRBV6-5 to TRBJ2-7; D is tentatively TRBD1 or TRBD2 (5 bases each). Germline CDR1 and CDR2: MNHEY and SVGAGI. Trimming took off 6 bases at V and 3 bases at J, with 15 bases between the two ends. The CDR3 spans 14 residues. The CDR3 protein is CASSLGRRNYEQYF. CDR3 in DNA: TGTGCCAGCAGCCTGGGACGCAGAAACTACGAGCAGTACTTC.

The chain employs TRBV6-5 and TRBJ1-2; D is unclear. Germline V gene sequence: CDR1 MNHEY, CDR2 SVGAGI. CDR3 length equals 12 residues. CDR3 sequence: CVNPGRDYGYTF. The CDR3 DNA follows: TGTGTCAATCCCGGCAGAGACTATGGCTACACCTTC.

J is TRBJ1-2 and V is TRBV4-1, with D uncertain. There are 17 residues in the CDR3. V lost 2 bases, J lost 1 base, and 17 bases lay in between. Germline V gene data show CDR1 as MGHRA and CDR2 as YSYEKL. The CDR3 sequence is CASSQPFIRGNNYGYTF. For the CDR3, the DNA is TGCGCCAGCAGCCAACCGTTCATAAGAGGGAATAACTATGGCTACACCTTC.

This rearrangement joins TRBV10-3 to TRBJ2-3; TRBD2 agrees at 7 bases. Germline CDR1 ENHRY, CDR2 SYGVKD. The CDR3 has 16 residues. J was trimmed by 2 bases and V by 2 bases; bases with no gene match: 7. CDR3 sequence (DNA): TGTGCCATCAGTGAGCTCGCTAGCGGATTCACAGATACGCAGTATTTT. Its translation is CAISELASGFTDTQYF.

The chain employs TRBV29-1 and TRBJ1-2; 8 bases are a match to TRBD1. Germline V lookup: CDR1 SQVTM, CDR2 ANQGSEA. The CDR3 totals 13 residues. After removal of 4 bases from V and 6 bases from J, the junction contained 7 bases not matched to a gene. CDR3 nucleotide sequence: TGCAGCGTTGCCAGGGGGCGCCTAAATGGCTACACCTTC. It codes for CSVARGRLNGYTF.

CDR3: CASSLGGGTYEQYF. CDR3 nucleotide sequence: TGTGCCAGCAGCTTAGGGGGAGGTACCTACGAGCAGTACTTC. The chain joins TRBV7-6 to TRBJ2-7; tentative D call: TRBD2 (6 bases). The CDR3 runs to 14 residues. V lost 1 base to trimming and J lost 2 bases, with 9 bases between them. The germline V gene has CDR1 SGHVS and CDR2 FNYEAQ.

CDR3 region: CSVRVQGAGTEAFF. The DNA of the CDR3 is TGCAGCGTACGGGTTCAGGGGGCTGGCACTGAAGCTTTCTTT. The chain uses TRBV29-1 and TRBJ1-1; 8 bases line up with TRBD1. J gave up 4 bases and V 6 bases, and 10 bases lay outside the gene matches. The CDR3 sequence is 14 residues long. The germline gives CDR1 SQVTM, CDR2 ANQGSEA.